The entry that follows covers one T cell receptor beta chain sequence. The antigen it binds to is not known. Base qualities are not provided; no much larger clone lies one nucleotide away. Within the sample, other DNA sequences also encode this same CDR3. The CDR3 runs 15 residues from the cysteine to the phenylalanine. Here the CDR3 DNA is all that survives: 45 bases in frame from base 1. V is pruned by 0 bases and J by 5 bases, leaving 6 bases of the junction without a gene match. CDR1 and CDR2, per the germline V gene, are SGHRS and YFSETQ. This entry belongs to a study of T cell responses to AZD1222 COVID-19 vaccine (dated by TCRdb to the early 2020s). For the study in its entirety: A total of about 230 trial participants underwent TCR sequencing, of whom 207 received two doses of AZD1222 and about 25 received two doses of the MenACWY control vaccine. Enrollment into the trials was organized by age into subgroups of 18-55, 56-69 and 70-plus years, and those subgroups contained approximately 160, 26 and 62 TCR-sequenced participants, respectively.

The CDR3 regions of human TCRbeta chains were analyzed by immunosequencing. As for how the authors treated the data: TCRs in the repertoires were compared against a reference library of SARS-CoV-2-specific TCRs that had been generated with the MIRA antigen-specificity platform. Breadth meant the fraction of unique TCRs that were SARS-CoV-2-associated, whereas depth meant the fraction of total T cells that were SARS-CoV-2-associated. Using the MIRA data, each spike-specific TCR was assigned both to the spike region to which the TCR was reactive and to a CD4 or CD8 class. Log10-transformed breadth and depth values were compared by one-way ANOVA with Sidak's multiple comparisons tests. The table was pulled from immuneACCESS by TCRdb, which kept in-frame rearrangements only. Such tables lose some clones; where checked, under half of the loss comes from unresolved V genes, and the rest has no known cause. From that table come the V and J calls and clone size; the DNA was used to work out D and trimming. For this sample there are 85,000 to 90,000 clones; around nine tenths appear just once. Clones ranked in the top ten supply 4% to 6% of the sample.

Overall study results and their limits: Because no samples from the day 14 peak response were available, repertoires could be characterized only after the peak T cell response. Vaccine-associated CD4 TCRs spanned the whole spike protein, with dominant responses in regions 160-218 and 743-854. After two AZD1222 doses, both the breadth and the depth of spike-specific TCRs were significantly higher than at day 0 and than in MenACWY recipients. Most participants were white British and females outnumbered males, and the authors suggested that clonal diversity may have been underestimated. Nearly half of unique spike-specific TCRs reportedly recognized epitopes outside regions mutated in the B.1.351 and B.1.1.7 variants. Only five to seven AZD1222 recipients were SARS-CoV-2 seropositive at baseline, limiting conclusions about previously exposed vaccinees. The 56-69-year group was small, and its depth increase did not reach significance, likely because of low power.

In light of the paper, this sample's time point label describes: baseline before first vaccination. The sample's treatment or condition label, in plain terms: meningococcal conjugate vaccine given as trial control. Vaccinee samples were obtained from the UK trials COV001 and COV002, which included a single-blind randomized controlled phase 2/3 trial of AZD1222 (ChAdOx1 nCoV-19) in healthy adults. For TCRbeta chain sequencing, PBMC samples from trial participants were taken at day 0 and at day 28 after the second dose. The rearranged chain carries TRBV5-1 and TRBJ2-5, with 8 bases aligning to TRBD1. Sequences were derived from peripheral blood, sampled on day 0 of MenACWY control vaccination. The TCR originated in an adult in good health. CDR3 protein: CASSLAPGGQETQYF. The nucleotide sequence reads as follows: TGCGCCAGCAGCTTGGCACCAGGGGGCCAGGAGACCCAGTACTTC.